Described below is a single T cell receptor beta chain sequence and its context. The antigen is undetermined. CDR3 size: 16 residues. Germline V gene data show CDR1 as SGHAT and CDR2 as FQNNGV. Deletions cut 1 base from V and 3 bases from J, with 14 bases between. This entry is derived from a study of siplizumab effects on memory and regulatory T cells. Notes on the study in general: Siplizumab led to significantly less abundant alloreactive sequences that could be traced back to unstimulated CD4+ memory cells.

Profiled with immunoSEQ multiplex PCR; TCRdb holds only in-frame clones, not every one. The profile shows around 94,000 clones, approximately 90% of them singletons. The chain combines TRBV11-2 with TRBJ2-3, with D hard to call. Sequenced: CD4+ T cells sorted from blood. The TCR was taken from a human donor in good health. The CDR3, as DNA: TGTGCCAGCAGCTTAGTAAAGGGTGGCAGTACAGATACGCAGTATTTT. Encoded protein: CASSLVKGGSTDTQYF.